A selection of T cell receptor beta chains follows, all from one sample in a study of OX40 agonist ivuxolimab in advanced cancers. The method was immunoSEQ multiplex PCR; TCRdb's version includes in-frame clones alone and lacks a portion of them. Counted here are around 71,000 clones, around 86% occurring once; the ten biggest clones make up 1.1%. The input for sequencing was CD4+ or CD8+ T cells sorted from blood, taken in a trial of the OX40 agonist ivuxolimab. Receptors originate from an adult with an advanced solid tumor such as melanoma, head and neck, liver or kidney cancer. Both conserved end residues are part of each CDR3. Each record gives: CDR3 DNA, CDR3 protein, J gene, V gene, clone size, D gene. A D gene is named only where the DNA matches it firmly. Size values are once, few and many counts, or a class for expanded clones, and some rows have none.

CDR3 DNA: TGTGCCAGCAGCTTTGGCGGCGGAAGACCCGAGCAGTACTTC
CDR3 protein: CASSFGGGRPEQYF
J gene: TRBJ2-7
V gene: TRBV7-6
clone size: NA
D gene: NA

CDR3 DNA: TGTGCCAGCAGTTACAGGGGGATGGATACGCAGTATTTT
CDR3 protein: CASSYRGMDTQYF
J gene: TRBJ2-3
V gene: TRBV7-2
clone size: NA
D gene: TRBD1

CDR3 DNA: TGTGCCAGCAGCCCCCGGGGTAGCGGCTACAATGAGCAGTTCTTC
CDR3 protein: CASSPRGSGYNEQFF
J gene: TRBJ2-1
V gene: TRBV7-9
clone size: NA
D gene: NA

CDR3 DNA: TGTGCCAGCAGCTTGGTGGCAACAGGGGCAGTTAATGAAAAACTGTTTTTT
CDR3 protein: CASSLVATGAVNEKLFF
J gene: TRBJ1-4
V gene: TRBV5-5
clone size: few
D gene: TRBD1

CDR3 DNA: TGTGCCAGCAGGGTGTATCGCAACACCGGGGAGCTGTTTTTT
CDR3 protein: CASRVYRNTGELFF
J gene: TRBJ2-2
V gene: TRBV5-4
clone size: NA
D gene: NA

CDR3 DNA: TGTGCCAGCAGTGGCGGGACAGGGGGCGTAGAGACCCAGTACTTC
CDR3 protein: CASSGGTGGVETQYF
J gene: TRBJ2-5
V gene: TRBV28
clone size: NA
D gene: TRBD1

CDR3 DNA: TGTGCCAGCAGCTTAGTAACGGGGGATCAGCCCCAGCATTTT
CDR3 protein: CASSLVTGDQPQHF
J gene: TRBJ1-5
V gene: TRBV7-2
clone size: NA
D gene: NA

CDR3 DNA: TGTGCCAGCAGTGATCCCGGGACTAGCGGGAAAAATGAGCAGTTCTTC
CDR3 protein: CASSDPGTSGKNEQFF
J gene: TRBJ2-1
V gene: TRBV6-4
clone size: NA
D gene: TRBD2

CDR3 DNA: TGTGCCAGCACCAATGGACAGGGCCAAGAGACCCAGTACTTC
CDR3 protein: CASTNGQGQETQYF
J gene: TRBJ2-5
V gene: TRBV5-8
clone size: NA
D gene: TRBD1

CDR3 DNA: TGTGCCAGCACCCGCAGGGCGACCACTGAAGCTTTCTTT
CDR3 protein: CASTRRATTEAFF
J gene: TRBJ1-1
V gene: TRBV28
clone size: NA
D gene: NA

CDR3 DNA: TGTGCCGCAACCGGGACTAGCGGGAGGGCCGGCAATGAGCAGTTCTTC
CDR3 protein: CAATGTSGRAGNEQFF
J gene: TRBJ2-1
V gene: TRBV10-3
clone size: NA
D gene: TRBD2

CDR3 DNA: TGTGCCAGCAGCGGAAGAGGACAGGTCTCTGGAAACACCATATATTTT
CDR3 protein: CASSGRGQVSGNTIYF
J gene: TRBJ1-3
V gene: TRBV7-9
clone size: NA
D gene: TRBD1

CDR3 DNA: TGTGCCAGTAGTGTGGACAGGGGCACAGATACGCAGTATTTT
CDR3 protein: CASSVDRGTDTQYF
J gene: TRBJ2-3
V gene: TRBV19
clone size: NA
D gene: TRBD1

CDR3 DNA: TGTGCCAGCGGAGGACGGTTGAACACTGAAGCTTTCTTT
CDR3 protein: CASGGRLNTEAFF
J gene: TRBJ1-1
V gene: TRBV28
clone size: NA
D gene: NA

CDR3 DNA: TGTGCCAGCAGCGGGTCAGGGGTCATCTATGGCTACACCTTC
CDR3 protein: CASSGSGVIYGYTF
J gene: TRBJ1-2
V gene: TRBV7-2
clone size: NA
D gene: NA

CDR3 DNA: TGTGCCAGCTCACCACCCCGAATGGGGGCAGATACGCAGTATTTT
CDR3 protein: CASSPPRMGADTQYF
J gene: TRBJ2-3
V gene: TRBV18
clone size: NA
D gene: NA

CDR3 DNA: TGTGCCAGCAGTGAACAAGGGCTGTTCAGTACCCAGTACTTC
CDR3 protein: CASSEQGLFSTQYF
J gene: TRBJ2-5
V gene: TRBV6-1
clone size: NA
D gene: NA

CDR3 DNA: TGCGCCAGCAGCTTGGGCAGGAACTATGGCTACACCTTC
CDR3 protein: CASSLGRNYGYTF
J gene: TRBJ1-2
V gene: TRBV5-1
clone size: once
D gene: NA

CDR3 DNA: TGTGCCAGCAGCTTAGGGGACCCTCGAACCGGGGAGCTGTTTTTT
CDR3 protein: CASSLGDPRTGELFF
J gene: TRBJ2-2
V gene: TRBV7-2
clone size: NA
D gene: NA

CDR3 DNA: TGCGCCAGCAGCCGGACAGGGGATTCCTACGAGCAGTACTTC
CDR3 protein: CASSRTGDSYEQYF
J gene: TRBJ2-7
V gene: TRBV5-1
clone size: NA
D gene: TRBD1

CDR3 DNA: TGTGCCTCCAAGGGGGACACCTACGAGCAGTACTTC
CDR3 protein: CASKGDTYEQYF
J gene: TRBJ2-7
V gene: TRBV7-2
clone size: NA
D gene: NA

CDR3 DNA: TGTGCCAGCAGCTTTTCCAGGAGCTCCTACGAGCAGTACTTC
CDR3 protein: CASSFSRSSYEQYF
J gene: TRBJ2-7
V gene: TRBV11-2
clone size: NA
D gene: NA

CDR3 DNA: TGTGCCAGCAAAGGGGCCGAAGTTTGGTACAATGAGCAGTTCTTC
CDR3 protein: CASKGAEVWYNEQFF
J gene: TRBJ2-1
V gene: TRBV28
clone size: NA
D gene: NA

CDR3 DNA: TGTGCCAGCAGTTTATCTGGGGTGGGAACTAATGAAAAACTGTTTTTT
CDR3 protein: CASSLSGVGTNEKLFF
J gene: TRBJ1-4
V gene: TRBV28
clone size: NA
D gene: NA

CDR3 DNA: TGTGCCATCTGGGGAGGGGGTGGTGGCTACACCTTC
CDR3 protein: CAIWGGGGGYTF
J gene: TRBJ1-2
V gene: TRBV28
clone size: NA
D gene: NA

CDR3 DNA: TGTGCCAGCTCTCCCGACAGATACAATGAGCAGTTCTTC
CDR3 protein: CASSPDRYNEQFF
J gene: TRBJ2-1
V gene: TRBV18
clone size: NA
D gene: NA

CDR3 DNA: TGTGCCTACCGAGGGGGGGAGAGATCCTACAATGAGCAGTTCTTC
CDR3 protein: CAYRGGERSYNEQFF
J gene: TRBJ2-1
V gene: TRBV7-9
clone size: NA
D gene: NA

CDR3 DNA: TGTGCCTGGAGTGTCAATAGCAATCAGCCCCAGCATTTT
CDR3 protein: CAWSVNSNQPQHF
J gene: TRBJ1-5
V gene: TRBV30
clone size: NA
D gene: NA

CDR3 DNA: TGTGCCAGCAGCTTAGAGGCTTGGGACGGATTCTCCTACGAGCAGTACTTC
CDR3 protein: CASSLEAWDGFSYEQYF
J gene: TRBJ2-7
V gene: TRBV7-9
clone size: few
D gene: NA

CDR3 DNA: TGTGCCAGCAGGGGGACTAGCGGGCGAGAGCAGTTCTTC
CDR3 protein: CASRGTSGREQFF
J gene: TRBJ2-1
V gene: TRBV2
clone size: NA
D gene: TRBD2

CDR3 DNA: TGTGCCAGCAGCTTAGGCACAGATACGCAGTATTTT
CDR3 protein: CASSLGTDTQYF
J gene: TRBJ2-3
V gene: TRBV7-6
clone size: NA
D gene: NA

CDR3 DNA: TGTGCCAGCAGTCCCCGGGACACGAACACTGAAGCTTTCTTT
CDR3 protein: CASSPRDTNTEAFF
J gene: TRBJ1-1
V gene: TRBV2
clone size: NA
D gene: NA

CDR3 DNA: TGTGCCTGGAAAGGGGGGGCGACTGAAGCTTTCTTT
CDR3 protein: CAWKGGATEAFF
J gene: TRBJ1-1
V gene: TRBV30
clone size: NA
D gene: NA

CDR3 DNA: TGTGCCAGCAGCCTTAGACAGGGGATGGAGCCCCAGCATTTT
CDR3 protein: CASSLRQGMEPQHF
J gene: TRBJ1-5
V gene: TRBV2
clone size: NA
D gene: TRBD1

CDR3 DNA: TGTGCCAGCAGCTTAGGATCAGCGGGACACACTGAAGCTTTCTTT
CDR3 protein: CASSLGSAGHTEAFF
J gene: TRBJ1-1
V gene: TRBV7-9
clone size: NA
D gene: NA

CDR3 DNA: TGTGCCAGCAGCGTAGTAGGACTAGCGGGGGAGCAGTTCTTC
CDR3 protein: CASSVVGLAGEQFF
J gene: TRBJ2-1
V gene: TRBV9
clone size: once
D gene: TRBD2

CDR3 DNA: TGTGCCACCGGGACAGCGAACACCGGGGAGCTGTTTTTT
CDR3 protein: CATGTANTGELFF
J gene: TRBJ2-2
V gene: TRBV7-3
clone size: NA
D gene: TRBD1

CDR3 DNA: TGTGCCAGCAGTGAAGAACCGGTCGGAAACACCATATATTTT
CDR3 protein: CASSEEPVGNTIYF
J gene: TRBJ1-3
V gene: TRBV2
clone size: NA
D gene: NA

CDR3 DNA: TGTGCCAGTAGCCCCCTCGACTCCTTCTCCGGGGAGCTGTTTTTT
CDR3 protein: CASSPLDSFSGELFF
J gene: TRBJ2-2
V gene: TRBV19
clone size: NA
D gene: NA

CDR3 DNA: TGTGCCAGTAGCGAAGAAGGGGGCCCAACCACCGGGGAGCTGTTTTTT
CDR3 protein: CASSEEGGPTTGELFF
J gene: TRBJ2-2
V gene: TRBV19
clone size: NA
D gene: TRBD1

CDR3 DNA: TGTGCCAGCAGCTCAGGGGTCATCGGGGAGCTGTTTTTT
CDR3 protein: CASSSGVIGELFF
J gene: TRBJ2-2
V gene: TRBV7-2
clone size: NA
D gene: NA

CDR3 DNA: TGCGCCAGCAGCTTGGGGGGAATAGGCACCGGGGAGCTGTTTTTT
CDR3 protein: CASSLGGIGTGELFF
J gene: TRBJ2-2
V gene: TRBV5-1
clone size: NA
D gene: NA

CDR3 DNA: TGTGCCAGCAGCCAAGCTCTACAGGGAACCGGGGAGCTGTTTTTT
CDR3 protein: CASSQALQGTGELFF
J gene: TRBJ2-2
V gene: TRBV4-2
clone size: NA
D gene: NA

CDR3 DNA: TGCAGCGTTGTACTAGCGGGACTTTACGAGCAGTACTTC
CDR3 protein: CSVVLAGLYEQYF
J gene: TRBJ2-7
V gene: TRBV29-1
clone size: NA
D gene: TRBD2

CDR3 DNA: TGTGCCAGCAGTTTACCCCAGCCAGGTTACACTGAAGCTTTCTTT
CDR3 protein: CASSLPQPGYTEAFF
J gene: TRBJ1-1
V gene: TRBV28
clone size: NA
D gene: NA

CDR3 DNA: TGTGCCAGCAGCTTAGAACGGACGACCGGGGAGCTGTTTTTT
CDR3 protein: CASSLERTTGELFF
J gene: TRBJ2-2
V gene: TRBV13
clone size: NA
D gene: NA

CDR3 DNA: TGTGCCAGCAGCTTAGCCAACACTAATGAAAAACTGTTTTTT
CDR3 protein: CASSLANTNEKLFF
J gene: TRBJ1-4
V gene: TRBV7-9
clone size: NA
D gene: NA

CDR3 DNA: TGCGCCAGCAGCCCCTACGAAGGGGCCTCCTACGAGCAGTACTTC
CDR3 protein: CASSPYEGASYEQYF
J gene: TRBJ2-7
V gene: TRBV4-3
clone size: NA
D gene: NA